This T cell receptor beta chain derives from a study of blood T cell repertoires in COVID-19. Unmatched junction bases numbered 6, after V lost 3 bases and J lost 2 bases. The germline CDR1 and CDR2 sequences are SGHAT and FQNNGV. The CDR3 length is 16 residues. TCRdb keeps only in-frame clones here, not all; method: immunoSEQ multiplex PCR. Seen here are tens of thousands of clones, more than 85% observed once, and the top ten hold approximately 15%. Material for sequencing was peripheral blood. The TCR originated in a human donor with active COVID-19. The donor label of this sample is uncertain. V usage is TRBV11-2 and J usage is TRBJ2-5; TRBD2 matches at 10 bases. The CDR3 spells CASSFSSGGRQETQYF. The CDR3, as DNA: TGTGCCAGCAGCTTCTCTAGCGGGGGCCGTCAAGAGACCCAGTACTTC. The full variable domain, with the rest looked up from reference TRBV11-2 and TRBJ2-5, is EAGVAQSPRYKIIEKRQSVAFWCNPISGHATLYWYQQILGQGPKLLIQFQNNGVVDDSQLPKDRFSAERLKGVDSTLKIQPAKLEDSAVYLCASSFSSGGRQETQYFGPGTRLLVL.